The 25 T cell receptor beta chains given below trace back to one sample, sequenced in a study. TCRdb passed the RT-PCR reads through MiXCR, listing each CDR3 protein once. The sample holds about 680,000 distinct CDR3 sequences, 14% seen once. The sequencing sample was made of memory CD4+ T cells from blood. The receptors come from a female donor in good health, serving as a healthy control.

Only a few counts were recorded for this clonotype. The chain recombines TRBV7-2 with TRBJ2-3; tentative D call: TRBD2 (5 bases). Between the trimmed V and J ends, which lost 6 bases and 7 bases, there was a span of 14 bases. Germline V gene sequence: CDR1 SGHTA, CDR2 FQGNSA. The CDR3 sequence is 13 residues long. The CDR3 nucleotides are TGTGCCAGCAGTACTGTAGCGCGTAATACGCAGTATTTT. Protein product: CASSTVARNTQYF.

The V and J genes are TRBV7-2 and TRBJ1-1, with 7 bases lining up with TRBD1. The germline V gene has CDR1 SGHTA and CDR2 FQGNSA. V was clipped by 7 bases and J by 1 base; unmatched bases: 3. CDR3 size: 13 residues. The CDR3 DNA follows: TGTGCCAGCAACCGACAGGGGAACACTGAAGCTTTCTTT. This sequence encodes CASNRQGNTEAFF.

This chain links TRBV12-3 or TRBV12-4 with TRBJ2-6; no clear D gene. This CDR3 contains 16 residues. Trimming removed 2 bases at V and 2 bases at J, with 10 bases between. This chain's CDR3 is CASSLLGFPGANVLTF. DNA of the CDR3: TGTGCCAGCAGTTTATTGGGTTTTCCTGGGGCCAACGTCCTGACTTTC.

This clonotype was recorded many times. This chain links TRBV6-5 with TRBJ2-3, with D possibly matching TRBD1 (6 bases). Germline CDR1 and CDR2: MNHEY and SVGAGI. V lost 6 bases and J 4 bases, leaving 14 bases between the germline ends. CDR3 length: 14 residues. CDR3 sequence: CASSNRVLADTQYF. The CDR3, as DNA: TGTGCCAGCAGCAACAGGGTCCTCGCAGATACGCAGTATTTT.

This clonotype has just a few counts. The CDR3 spells CASSEQGSGSYNEQFF. In DNA, the CDR3 is TGCGCCAGCAGCGAACAGGGTTCGGGCTCCTACAATGAGCAGTTCTTC. The rearrangement links TRBV5-1 to TRBJ2-1, with D possibly being TRBD1 (6 bases). Looked up from germline, CDR1 is SGHRS and CDR2 is YFSETQ. Trimming stripped 4 bases from V and 0 bases from J, with 14 bases between. This CDR3 has 16 residues.

The chain combines TRBV6-6 with TRBJ2-3; weak D call: TRBD1 (5 bases). Germline CDR1 and CDR2: MNHNY and SVGAGI (reference sequence). V lost 5 bases and J 6 bases, leaving 9 bases between the germline ends. This CDR3 spans 12 amino acids. The DNA for the CDR3 is TGTGCCAGCAGTGGACATGTCGATACGCAGTATTTT. The encoded protein is CASSGHVDTQYF.

The chain joins TRBV28 to TRBJ1-2; D is unresolved. Germline CDR1 reads MDHEN; CDR2 reads SYDVKM. This CDR3 is 16 amino acids long. V was shortened by 6 bases and J by 1 base, with 18 bases between the two germline ends. This CDR3 is CASSPGLGFHNYGYTF. CDR3 in DNA: TGTGCCAGCAGCCCCGGGCTCGGTTTTCATAACTATGGCTACACCTTC.

This clonotype was recorded a few times. The CDR3 DNA reads as TGCAGTGCTACCGGGACTAGCGGGCGGTTCACAGATACGCAGTATTTT. This codes for CSATGTSGRFTDTQYF. V usage is TRBV20-1 and J usage is TRBJ2-3; 12 bases map to TRBD2. Germline values: CDR1 DFQATT, CDR2 SNEGSKA (reference sequence). Trimming removed 4 bases from V and 2 bases from J; junction bases left unmatched: 7. CDR3 size: 16 residues.

This clonotype has a count of ten or more. The chain combines TRBV7-8 with TRBJ2-2; 7 bases line up with TRBD2. The CDR3 extends over 17 amino acids. Germline V gene data show CDR1 as SGHVS and CDR2 as FQNEAQ. Trimming removed 0 bases from V and 6 bases from J; junction bases left unmatched: 10. The chain's CDR3 is CASSLASGNLVSGELFF. The CDR3 region has the DNA TGTGCCAGCAGCTTAGCAAGCGGGAATCTTGTCTCCGGGGAGCTGTTTTTT.

There are many counts of this clonotype. The chain joins TRBV4-3 to TRBJ1-6; D gene uncertain. Trimming shortened V by 3 bases and J by 6 bases, and 3 bases separated the two germline ends. The germline CDR1 and CDR2 sequences are LGHNA and YSLEER. The CDR3 sequence is 12 residues long. The CDR3 coding sequence is TGCGCCAGCAGCCAGGGTAATTCACCCCTCCACTTT. Residues: CASSQGNSPLHF.

This clonotype was seen a few times. V and J are TRBV29-1 and TRBJ2-1, with 8 bases that match TRBD2. CDR1 is SQVTM, CDR2 ANQGSEA, per germline. After removal of 6 bases from V and 6 bases from J, the junction contained 13 bases not matched to a gene. This CDR3 contains 15 residues. CDR3 nucleotides: TGCAGCGTGGGGGGCCCGGGAGGGCCTGGCAATGAGCAGTTCTTC. Residues: CSVGGPGGPGNEQFF.

The rearrangement joins TRBV27 to TRBJ2-3; no clear D. CDR3 size: 17 residues. Germline CDR1 and CDR2: MNHEY and SMNVEV (reference sequence). The V and J ends lost 5 bases and 0 bases respectively, with 18 bases between them. The CDR3 bases are TGTGCCAGCAGTCCCCCGTGGGTCACACCTAGCACAGATACGCAGTATTTT. Its translation is CASSPPWVTPSTDTQYF.

CDR3 bases: TGTGCCAGCTCACCGGGACAGTTAGTCCAAGAGACCCAGTACTTC. Translating gives CASSPGQLVQETQYF. V is TRBV18 and J is TRBJ2-5, with TRBD1 identical over 7 bases. This CDR3 spans 15 amino acids. In germline, CDR1 is KGHSH, CDR2 LQKENI. V trimming: 3 bases; J trimming: 1 base; junction bases outside the gene matches: 5.

This clonotype was recorded a few times. The J gene is TRBJ2-5, the V gene TRBV5-1, with a tentative D call TRBD2 (7 bases). Trimming left V 2 bases short and J 1 base short, with 15 bases between. Germline V gene data show CDR1 as SGHRS and CDR2 as YFSETQ. The CDR3 is 16 residues long. CDR3 sequence: CASSFTGGRGQETQYF. The CDR3 DNA reads as TGCGCCAGCAGCTTTACCGGGGGGCGAGGCCAAGAGACCCAGTACTTC.

There are many counts of this clonotype. The rearrangement links TRBV20-1 to TRBJ2-1, with 12 bases identical to TRBD2. The CDR3 covers 15 residues. In germline, CDR1 is DFQATT, CDR2 SNEGSKA (reference sequence). J gave up 8 bases and V 6 bases, and 11 bases lay outside the gene matches. CDR3 coding DNA: TGCAGTGCCAAACCTGGGCTAGCGGGAGGGCATGAGCAGTTCTTC. Its translation: CSAKPGLAGGHEQFF.

J is TRBJ1-3 and V is TRBV11-2; a weak D match, TRBD1 (6 bases). The germline V gene encodes CDR1 SGHAT and CDR2 FQNNGV. The CDR3 consists of 16 residues. V was clipped by 1 base and J by 3 bases, with 13 bases between them. The CDR3: CASSLVLGALGNTIYF. The DNA of the CDR3 is TGTGCCAGCAGCTTAGTCCTGGGGGCGCTTGGAAACACCATATATTTT. The complete variable domain, with remaining parts taken from reference TRBV11-2 and TRBJ1-3, reads EAGVAQSPRYKIIEKRQSVAFWCNPISGHATLYWYQQILGQGPKLLIQFQNNGVVDDSQLPKDRFSAERLKGVDSTLKIQPAKLEDSAVYLCASSLVLGALGNTIYFGEGSWLTVV.

The chain has TRBV6-2 or TRBV6-3 and TRBJ2-7; D perhaps matches TRBD1 (6 bases). V lost 6 bases and J lost 0, with 18 bases in between. Germline CDR1 MNHEY, CDR2 SVGEGT. This CDR3 is 16 amino acids long. The CDR3 loop is CASRQLDSDVSYEQYF. DNA for the CDR3: TGTGCCAGCAGACAACTGGACAGCGACGTCTCCTACGAGCAGTACTTC.

The chain uses TRBV28 and TRBJ1-6, with unresolved D. Germline values: CDR1 MDHEN, CDR2 SYDVKM. Deletions cut 2 bases from V and 7 bases from J, with 9 bases between. This CDR3 spans 14 amino acids. The CDR3 nucleotides are TGTGCCAGCAGTTTACCCCGTACGAATTCACCCCTCCACTTT. Its protein is CASSLPRTNSPLHF.

This clonotype turned up a few times. The chain has TRBV5-1 and TRBJ2-1; D is perhaps TRBD2 (6 bases). This CDR3 is 14 amino acids long. Germline loops: CDR1 SGHRS, CDR2 YFSETQ. V was pared by 2 bases and J by 8 bases, with 14 bases between. This CDR3 reads CASSFAAGRDEQFF. The CDR3 DNA is TGCGCCAGCAGCTTCGCAGCGGGTCGCGATGAGCAGTTCTTC. Full variable domain (rest looked up from reference TRBV5-1 and TRBJ2-1): KAGVTQTPRYLIKTRGQQVTLSCSPISGHRSVSWYQQTPGQGLQFLFEYFSETQRNKGNFPGRFSGRQFSNSRSEMNVSTLELGDSALYLCASSFAAGRDEQFFGPGTRLTVL.

In its sample, this clonotype was seen a few times. The chain carries TRBV6-1 and TRBJ1-6, with a tentative D call TRBD1 (6 bases). The V gene's germline CDR1 is MNHNS and CDR2 SASEGT. Trimming cost V 3 bases and J 10 bases, with 13 bases left between them. This CDR3 has 14 residues. For the CDR3, the DNA is TGTGCCAGCAGTGACCTTGGACAGTCGTCACCCCTCCACTTT. Translated: CASSDLGQSSPLHF.

This chain connects TRBV6-2 or TRBV6-3 to TRBJ1-5; possibly TRBD1 for D (6 bases). Germline assignment: CDR1 MNHEY and CDR2 SVGEGT. The CDR3 has 15 residues. The V end was cut by 4 bases, the J end by 4 bases, with 14 bases between. DNA for the CDR3: TGTGCCAGCAGTTCGGCAGGGGTCGCGAATCAGCCCCAGCATTTT. Protein sequence: CASSSAGVANQPQHF.

This clonotype was observed at least ten times. The CDR3 DNA is TGCAGTGCTAGCCCTAGCGGGAGCCCCTACGAGCAGTACTTC. This codes for CSASPSGSPYEQYF. V is TRBV20-1 and J is TRBJ2-7, with TRBD2 matching 10 bases. Germline V gene lookup returns CDR1 DFQATT and CDR2 SNEGSKA (reference sequence). Germline trimming cut 3 bases from V and 2 bases from J; bases unmatched to any gene: 4. This CDR3 region has 14 residues.

The V call is TRBV11-2, the J call TRBJ1-5, with a weak D call TRBD1 (5 bases). Per germline, CDR1 SGHAT and CDR2 FQNNGV. V was cut by 2 bases and J by 7 bases, with 15 bases left in between. The length of the CDR3 is 15 residues. The CDR3 protein is CASSLSGGGDQPQHF. CDR3 bases: TGTGCCAGCAGCTTAAGCGGGGGGGGAGACCAGCCCCAGCATTTT.

The rearrangement links TRBV5-1 to TRBJ2-3; 10 bases fit TRBD1. The V segment lost 1 base and the J segment 3 bases; nucleotides outside the gene matches: 8. The CDR3 sequence is 17 residues long. Germline loops: CDR1 SGHRS, CDR2 YFSETQ. CDR3 sequence (DNA): TGCGCCAGCAGCTTGAACTACCGGGACAGGGGTACAGATACGCAGTATTTT. Amino acid sequence: CASSLNYRDRGTDTQYF.

In the case of this clonotype: Sequence at one end of the junction differs from germline and may be a read error. The genes are TRBV29-1 and TRBJ2-7, with TRBD2 as a possible D gene (6 bases). Germline lookup yields CDR1 SQVTM and CDR2 ANQGSEA. The CDR3 runs 14 residues. The CDR3 here is CSVVGGLSTGELDF. The CDR3, as DNA: TGCAGCGTTGTCGGAGGGTTGAGCACCGGGGAGCTGGACTTC.